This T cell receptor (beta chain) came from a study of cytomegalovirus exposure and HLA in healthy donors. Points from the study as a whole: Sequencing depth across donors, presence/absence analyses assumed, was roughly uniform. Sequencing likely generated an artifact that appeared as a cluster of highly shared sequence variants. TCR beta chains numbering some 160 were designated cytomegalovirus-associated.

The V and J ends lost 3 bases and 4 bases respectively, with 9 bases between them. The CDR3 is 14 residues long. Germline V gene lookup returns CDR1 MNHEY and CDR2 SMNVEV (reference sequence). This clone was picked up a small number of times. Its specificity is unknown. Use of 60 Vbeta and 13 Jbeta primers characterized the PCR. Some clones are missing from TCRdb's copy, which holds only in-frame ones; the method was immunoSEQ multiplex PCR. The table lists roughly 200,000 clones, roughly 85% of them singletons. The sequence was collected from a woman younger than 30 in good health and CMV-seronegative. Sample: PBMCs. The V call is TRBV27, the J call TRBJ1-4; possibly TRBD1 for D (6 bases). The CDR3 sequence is CASSFGQHNEKLFF. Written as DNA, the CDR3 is TGTGCCAGCAGTTTTGGACAGCATAATGAAAAACTGTTTTTT.